Listed here is a single T cell receptor beta chain. What it recognizes is unknown. TCRdb's table, derived via immunoSEQ multiplex PCR, lists solely in-frame clones and lacks some. The sample records fewer than 150,000 clones, 90% to 95% being singletons. The sample comes from a study of brain T cells in children with intractable seizures. Study-wide points: Only CDR3 sequence similarity suggested viral specificity, without known HCMV serostatus. Clones missing pre-surgery may reflect undersampling of that blood sample.

Surgery cases with the highest brain T cell transcript signatures were chosen for sequencing. At least one anti-epileptic drug was given before surgery. The origin of this receptor is a boy under two years old with hemimegalencephaly and intractable seizures. Material: peripheral blood, obtained at surgery.

The CDR3: CASSQENIQGTQYF. The DNA for the CDR3 is TGTGCCAGCAGCCAAGAGAACATCCAGGGGACCCAGTACTTC. The chain employs TRBV3-1 (or the pseudogene TRBV3-2) and TRBJ2-5; D is perhaps TRBD1 (5 bases). The CDR3 extends over 14 amino acids. Germline lookup yields CDR1 LGHDT and CDR2 YNNKEL (reference sequence). V lost 0 bases to trimming and J lost 7 bases, with 12 bases between them.